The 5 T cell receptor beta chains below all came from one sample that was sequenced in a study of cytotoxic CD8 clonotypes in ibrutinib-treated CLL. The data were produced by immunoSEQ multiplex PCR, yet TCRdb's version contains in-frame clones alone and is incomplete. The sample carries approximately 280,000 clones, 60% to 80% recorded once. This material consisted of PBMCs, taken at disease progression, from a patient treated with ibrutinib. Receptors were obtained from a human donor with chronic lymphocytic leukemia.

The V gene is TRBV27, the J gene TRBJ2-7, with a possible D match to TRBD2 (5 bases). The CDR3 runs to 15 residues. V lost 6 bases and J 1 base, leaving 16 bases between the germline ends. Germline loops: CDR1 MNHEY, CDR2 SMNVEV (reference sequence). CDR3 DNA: TGTGCCAGCAGCACCATGAAAGCGGAGTCCTACGAGCAGTACTTC. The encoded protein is CASSTMKAESYEQYF.

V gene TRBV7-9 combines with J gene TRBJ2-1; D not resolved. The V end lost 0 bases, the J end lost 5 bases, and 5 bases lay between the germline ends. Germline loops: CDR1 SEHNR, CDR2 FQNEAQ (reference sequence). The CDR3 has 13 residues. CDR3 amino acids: CASSLAGNNEQFF. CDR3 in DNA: TGTGCCAGCAGCTTAGCAGGGAACAATGAGCAGTTCTTC.

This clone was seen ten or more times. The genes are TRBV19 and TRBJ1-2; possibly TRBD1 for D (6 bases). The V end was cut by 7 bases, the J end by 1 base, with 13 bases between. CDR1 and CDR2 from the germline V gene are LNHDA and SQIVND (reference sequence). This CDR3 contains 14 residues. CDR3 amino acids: CASTRTAINYGYTF. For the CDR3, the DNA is TGTGCCAGTACTCGGACAGCAATTAACTATGGCTACACCTTC.

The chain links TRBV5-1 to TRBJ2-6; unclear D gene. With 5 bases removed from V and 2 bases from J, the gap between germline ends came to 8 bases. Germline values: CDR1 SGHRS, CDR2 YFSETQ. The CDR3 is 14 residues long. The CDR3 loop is CASSYGAGANVLTF. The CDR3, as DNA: TGCGCCAGCAGTTATGGGGCTGGGGCCAACGTCCTGACTTTC.

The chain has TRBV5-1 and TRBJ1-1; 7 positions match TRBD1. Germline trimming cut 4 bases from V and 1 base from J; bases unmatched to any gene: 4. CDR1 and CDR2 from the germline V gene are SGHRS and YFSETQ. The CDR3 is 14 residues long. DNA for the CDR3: TGCGCCAGCAGCATGCGACAGGGGAACACTGAAGCTTTCTTT. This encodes CASSMRQGNTEAFF.